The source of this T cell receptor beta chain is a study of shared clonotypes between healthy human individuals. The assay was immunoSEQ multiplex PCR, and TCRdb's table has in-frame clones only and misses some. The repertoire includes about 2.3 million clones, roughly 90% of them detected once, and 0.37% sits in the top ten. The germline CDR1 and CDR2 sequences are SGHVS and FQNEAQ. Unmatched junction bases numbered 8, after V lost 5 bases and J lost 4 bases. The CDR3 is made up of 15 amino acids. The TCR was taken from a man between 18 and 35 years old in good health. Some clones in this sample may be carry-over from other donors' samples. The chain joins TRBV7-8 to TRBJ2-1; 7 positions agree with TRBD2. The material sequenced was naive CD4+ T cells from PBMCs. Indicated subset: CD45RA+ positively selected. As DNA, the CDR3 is TGTGCCAGCAGCCCTCGGATGCGGGAGTACAATGAGCAGTTCTTC. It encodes CASSPRMREYNEQFF. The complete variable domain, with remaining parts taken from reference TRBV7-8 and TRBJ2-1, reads GAGVSQSPRYKVAKRGQDVALRCDPISGHVSLFWYQQALGQGPEFLTYFQNEAQLDKSGLPSDRFFAERPEGSVSTLKIQRTQQEDSAVYLCASSPRMREYNEQFFGPGTRLTVL.